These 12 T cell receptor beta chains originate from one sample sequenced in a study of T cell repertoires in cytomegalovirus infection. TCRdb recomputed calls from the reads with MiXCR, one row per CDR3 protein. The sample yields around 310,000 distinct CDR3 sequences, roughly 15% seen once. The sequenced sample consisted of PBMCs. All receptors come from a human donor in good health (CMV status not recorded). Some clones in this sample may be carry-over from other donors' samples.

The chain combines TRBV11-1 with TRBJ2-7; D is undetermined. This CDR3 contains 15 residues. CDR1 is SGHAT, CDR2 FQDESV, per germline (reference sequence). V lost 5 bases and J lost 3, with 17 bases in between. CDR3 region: CASSLQSPGIYEQYF. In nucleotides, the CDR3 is TGTGCCAGCAGCCTACAATCCCCAGGAATCTACGAGCAGTACTTC.

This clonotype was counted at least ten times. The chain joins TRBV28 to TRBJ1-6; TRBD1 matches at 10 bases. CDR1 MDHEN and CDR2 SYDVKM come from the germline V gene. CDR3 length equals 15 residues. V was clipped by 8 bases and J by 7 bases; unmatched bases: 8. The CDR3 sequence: CASAFQTGGNSPLHF. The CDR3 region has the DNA TGTGCCAGCGCCTTCCAGACAGGGGGCAATTCACCCCTCCACTTT.

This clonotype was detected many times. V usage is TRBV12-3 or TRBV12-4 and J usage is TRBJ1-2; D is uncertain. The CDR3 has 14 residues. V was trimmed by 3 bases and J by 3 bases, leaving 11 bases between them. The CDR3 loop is CASSFHGSDYGYTF. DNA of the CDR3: TGTGCCAGCAGTTTTCATGGTAGTGACTATGGCTACACCTTC.

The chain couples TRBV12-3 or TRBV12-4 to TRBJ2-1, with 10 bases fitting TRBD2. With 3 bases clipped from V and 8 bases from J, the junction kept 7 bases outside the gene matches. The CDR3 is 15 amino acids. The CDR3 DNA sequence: TGTGCCAGCAGTTTTACGAGCGGGGGGGGTGATGAGCAGTTCTTC. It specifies CASSFTSGGGDEQFF.

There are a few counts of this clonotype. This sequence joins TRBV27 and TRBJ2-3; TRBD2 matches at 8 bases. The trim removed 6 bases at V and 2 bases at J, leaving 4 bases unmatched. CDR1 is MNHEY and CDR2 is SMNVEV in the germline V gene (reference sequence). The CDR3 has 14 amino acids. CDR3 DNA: TGTGCCAGCAGCCCGGGAGGGGTCACAGATACGCAGTATTTT. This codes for CASSPGGVTDTQYF.

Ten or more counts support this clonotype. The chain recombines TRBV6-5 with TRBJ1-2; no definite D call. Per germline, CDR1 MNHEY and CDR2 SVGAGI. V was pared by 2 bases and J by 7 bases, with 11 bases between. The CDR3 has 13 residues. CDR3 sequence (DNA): TGTGCCAGCAGTTACGGGAATAAAGGTGGCTACACCTTC. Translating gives CASSYGNKGGYTF.

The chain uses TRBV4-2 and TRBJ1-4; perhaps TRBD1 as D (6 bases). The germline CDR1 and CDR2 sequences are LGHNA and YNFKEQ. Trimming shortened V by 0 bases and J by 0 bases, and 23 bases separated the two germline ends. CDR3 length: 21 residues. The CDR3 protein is CASSQDVAMYGTTATNEKLFF. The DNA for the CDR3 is TGTGCCAGCAGCCAAGACGTAGCTATGTATGGGACAACTGCAACTAATGAAAAACTGTTTTTT.

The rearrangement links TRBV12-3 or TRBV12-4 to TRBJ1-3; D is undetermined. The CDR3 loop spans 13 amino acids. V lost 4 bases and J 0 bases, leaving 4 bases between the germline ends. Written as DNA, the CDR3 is TGTGCCAGCAGTTCGGGCTCTGGAAACACCATATATTTT. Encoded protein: CASSSGSGNTIYF.

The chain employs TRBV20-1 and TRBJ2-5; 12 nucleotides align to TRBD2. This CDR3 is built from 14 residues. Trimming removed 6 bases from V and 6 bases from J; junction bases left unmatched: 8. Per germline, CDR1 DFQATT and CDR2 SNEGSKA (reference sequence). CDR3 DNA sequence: TGCAGTGCGTCGCTAGCGGGGGGGATCAAGACCCAGTACTTC. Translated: CSASLAGGIKTQYF.

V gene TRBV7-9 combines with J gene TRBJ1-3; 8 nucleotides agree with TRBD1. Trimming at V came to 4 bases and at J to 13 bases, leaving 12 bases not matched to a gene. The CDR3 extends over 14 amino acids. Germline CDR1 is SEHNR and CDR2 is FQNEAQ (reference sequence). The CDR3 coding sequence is TGTGCCAGCAGCTCTCGCGCAGGGGGCGACATGATATATTTT. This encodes CASSSRAGGDMIYF.

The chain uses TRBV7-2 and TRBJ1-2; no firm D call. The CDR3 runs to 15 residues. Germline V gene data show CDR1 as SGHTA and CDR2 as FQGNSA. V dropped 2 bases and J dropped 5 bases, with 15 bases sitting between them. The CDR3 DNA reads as TGTGCCAGCAGCTTAAAGGCGCCTCCGGTATATGGCTACACCTTC. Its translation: CASSLKAPPVYGYTF. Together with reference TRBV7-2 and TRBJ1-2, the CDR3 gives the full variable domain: GAGVSQSPSNKVTEKGKDVELRCDPISGHTALYWYRQSLGQGLEFLIYFQGNSAPDKSGLPSDRFSAERTGGSVSTLTIQRTQQEDSAVYLCASSLKAPPVYGYTFGSGTRLTVV.

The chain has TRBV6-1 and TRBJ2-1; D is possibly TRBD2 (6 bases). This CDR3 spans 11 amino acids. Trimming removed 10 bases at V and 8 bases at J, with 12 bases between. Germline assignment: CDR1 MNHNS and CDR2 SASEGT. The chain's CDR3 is CAIGGWDEQFF. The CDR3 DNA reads TGTGCCATCGGGGGTTGGGATGAGCAGTTCTTC.